The clone carrying this TCR beta chain was seen a handful of times. What it recognizes is unknown. Each CDR3 protein gets one entry after TCRdb re-called the RACE reads with MiXCR. Of about 380,000 distinct CDR3 sequences in the sample, approximately 5% were seen once. This entry belongs to a study of human T cells and chemical hapten exposure. Study-wide context: Alopecia areata, totalis and universalis patients, mostly female, were included. The study's findings and limits: With DPC sensitization, TCRs exceeding 1 in 1000 frequency showed no change.

Trimming took 1 base from V and 1 from J, leaving 6 bases between them. The length of the CDR3 is 14 residues. Looked up from germline, CDR1 is SEHNR and CDR2 is FQNEAQ (reference sequence). Specified time point: patch test 1, 2 weeks after DPC sensitization. Treatment indicated: therapeutic diphenylcyclopropenone sensitization with weekly scalp DPC. Each donor was an alopecia patient between 18 and 70 years of age who qualified for DPC. Extraction yielded total RNA from whole blood (unfractionated). The chain has TRBV7-9 and TRBJ2-3; unclear D gene. This clonotype originated in a woman aged 45-59 years with alopecia areata. Some clones in this sample may be carry-over from other donors' samples. The material sequenced was whole blood, taken in connection with sensitization to the hapten diphenylcyclopropenone (DPC). In DNA, the CDR3 is TGTGCCAGCAGCTTAGTCTCCGGCACAGATACGCAGTATTTT. It codes for CASSLVSGTDTQYF. Variable domain in full (rest from reference TRBV7-9 and TRBJ2-3): DTGVSQNPRHKITKRGQNVTFRCDPISEHNRLYWYRQTLGQGPEFLTYFQNEAQLEKSRLLSDRFSAERPKGSFSTLEIQRTEQGDSAMYLCASSLVSGTDTQYFGPGTRLTVL.